Reported below is one T cell receptor (beta chain). Measured with immunoSEQ multiplex PCR; TCRdb has only the in-frame clones, and not every one. Of around 300,000 clones listed, around 85% are singletons. The data were obtained in a study of blood T cell repertoires in COVID-19. Enrolled through a virtual design, the participants were between about 18 and 100 years of age and came from under 30 US areas. This CDR3 contains 15 residues. Per the germline V gene, CDR1 is SGHTA and CDR2 is FQGNSA. The germline V and J ends were trimmed by 1 base and 7 bases, with 13 bases remaining between them. Input material: PBMCs or T cells enriched from blood (not recorded which). The origin of this receptor is a woman between 50 and 59 years old who had recovered from COVID-19. V and J are TRBV7-2 and TRBJ1-4; D gene unclear. As DNA, the CDR3 is TGTGCCAGCAGCTTAGAACCGGGGATGGCTGAAAAACTGTTTTTT. This translates into CASSLEPGMAEKLFF.